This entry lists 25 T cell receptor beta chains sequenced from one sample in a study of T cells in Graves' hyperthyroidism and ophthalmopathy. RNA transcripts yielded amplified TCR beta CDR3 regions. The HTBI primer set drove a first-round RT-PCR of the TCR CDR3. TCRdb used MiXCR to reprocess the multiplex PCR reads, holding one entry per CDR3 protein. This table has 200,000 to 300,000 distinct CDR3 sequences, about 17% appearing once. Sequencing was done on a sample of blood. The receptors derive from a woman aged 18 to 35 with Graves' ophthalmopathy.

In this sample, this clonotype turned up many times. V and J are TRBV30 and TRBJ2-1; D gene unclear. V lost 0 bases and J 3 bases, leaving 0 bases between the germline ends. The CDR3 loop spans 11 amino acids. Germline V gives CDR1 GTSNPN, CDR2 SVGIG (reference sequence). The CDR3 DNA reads TGTGCCTGGAGTGTCTACAATGAGCAGTTCTTC. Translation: CAWSVYNEQFF.

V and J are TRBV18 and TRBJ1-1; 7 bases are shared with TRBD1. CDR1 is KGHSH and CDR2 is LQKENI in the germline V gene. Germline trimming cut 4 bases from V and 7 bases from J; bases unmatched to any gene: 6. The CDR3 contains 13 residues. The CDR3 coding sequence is TGTGCCAGCTCACTTTACGGGACAGATGAAGCTTTCTTT. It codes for CASSLYGTDEAFF.

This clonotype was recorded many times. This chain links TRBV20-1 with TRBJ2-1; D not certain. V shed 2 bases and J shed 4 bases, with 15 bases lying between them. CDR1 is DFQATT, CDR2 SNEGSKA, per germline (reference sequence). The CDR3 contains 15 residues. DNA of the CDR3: TGCAGTGCTAGACCACCGGGTCAACGTTACAATGAGCAGTTCTTC. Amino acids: CSARPPGQRYNEQFF.

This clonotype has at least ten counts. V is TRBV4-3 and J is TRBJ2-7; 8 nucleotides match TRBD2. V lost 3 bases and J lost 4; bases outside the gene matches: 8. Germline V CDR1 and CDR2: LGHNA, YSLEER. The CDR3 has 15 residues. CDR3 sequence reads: CASSQRAGESYEQYF. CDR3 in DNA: TGCGCCAGCAGCCAGAGAGCGGGAGAATCATACGAGCAGTACTTC.

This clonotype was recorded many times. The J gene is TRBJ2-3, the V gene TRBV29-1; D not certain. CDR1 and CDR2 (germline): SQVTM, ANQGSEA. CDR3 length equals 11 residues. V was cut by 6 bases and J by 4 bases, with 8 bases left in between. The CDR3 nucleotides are TGCAGCGTGCAGGATTCAGATACGCAGTATTTT. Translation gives CSVQDSDTQYF.

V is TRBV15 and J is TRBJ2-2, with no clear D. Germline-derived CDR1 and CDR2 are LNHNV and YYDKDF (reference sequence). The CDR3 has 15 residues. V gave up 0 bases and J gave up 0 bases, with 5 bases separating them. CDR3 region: CATSRDKSNTGELFF. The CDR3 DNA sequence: TGTGCCACCAGCAGAGATAAGTCGAACACCGGGGAGCTGTTTTTT.

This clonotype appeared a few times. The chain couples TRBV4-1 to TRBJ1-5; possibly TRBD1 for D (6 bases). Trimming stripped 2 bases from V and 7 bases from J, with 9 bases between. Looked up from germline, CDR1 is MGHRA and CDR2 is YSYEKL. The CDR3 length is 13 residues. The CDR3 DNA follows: TGCGCCAGCAGCCAACAGGGGAAGCAGCCCCAGCATTTT. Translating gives CASSQQGKQPQHF.

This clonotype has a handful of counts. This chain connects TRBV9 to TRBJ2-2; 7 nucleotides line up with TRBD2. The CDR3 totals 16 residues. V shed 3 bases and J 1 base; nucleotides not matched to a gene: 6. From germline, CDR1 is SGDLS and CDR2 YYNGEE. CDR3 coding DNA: TGTGCCAGCAGCGCCGTGGGGGGGGAGAACACCGGGGAGCTGTTTTTT. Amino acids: CASSAVGGENTGELFF. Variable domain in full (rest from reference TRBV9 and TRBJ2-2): DSGVTQTPKHLITATGQRVTLRCSPRSGDLSVYWYQQSLDQGLQFLIQYYNGEERAKGNILERFSAQQFPDLHSELNLSSLELGDSALYFCASSAVGGENTGELFFGEGSRLTVL.

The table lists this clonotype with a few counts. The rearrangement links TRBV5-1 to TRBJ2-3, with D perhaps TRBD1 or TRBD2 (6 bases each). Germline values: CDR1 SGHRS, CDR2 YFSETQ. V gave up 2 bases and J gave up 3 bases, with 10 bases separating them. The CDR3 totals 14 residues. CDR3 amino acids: CASSLGGWTDTQYF. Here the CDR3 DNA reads TGCGCCAGCAGCTTAGGGGGGTGGACAGATACGCAGTATTTT.

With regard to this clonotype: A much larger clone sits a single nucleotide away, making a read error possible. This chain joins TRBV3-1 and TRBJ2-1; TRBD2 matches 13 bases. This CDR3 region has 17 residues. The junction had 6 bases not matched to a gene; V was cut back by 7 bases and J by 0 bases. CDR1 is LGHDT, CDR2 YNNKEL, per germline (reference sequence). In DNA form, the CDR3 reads TGTGCCAGCAACCTTGGACTAGCGGGGGCCTCCTACAATGAGCAGTTCTTC. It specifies CASNLGLAGASYNEQFF.

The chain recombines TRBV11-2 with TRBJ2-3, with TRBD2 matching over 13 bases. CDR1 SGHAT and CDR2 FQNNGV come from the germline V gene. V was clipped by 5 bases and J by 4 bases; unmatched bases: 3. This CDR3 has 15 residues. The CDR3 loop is CASSILAGGPDTQYF. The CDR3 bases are TGTGCCAGCAGCATACTAGCGGGGGGGCCAGATACGCAGTATTTT.

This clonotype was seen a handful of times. CDR3 nucleotide sequence: TGCAGCGCCAGGGGGGGGTCAAACACCGGGGAGCTGTTTTTT. Translation gives CSARGGSNTGELFF. The chain recombines TRBV20-1 with TRBJ2-2; D tentatively reads TRBD1 or TRBD2 (7 bases each). Germline assignment: CDR1 DFQATT and CDR2 SNEGSKA (reference sequence). The CDR3 length is 14 residues.

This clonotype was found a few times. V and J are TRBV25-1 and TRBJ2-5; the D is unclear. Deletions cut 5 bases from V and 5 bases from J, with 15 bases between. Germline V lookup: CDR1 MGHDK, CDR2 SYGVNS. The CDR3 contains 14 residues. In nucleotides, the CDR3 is TGTGCCAGCAGTTTCTCGGACCAAGGGGAGACCCAGTACTTC. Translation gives CASSFSDQGETQYF.

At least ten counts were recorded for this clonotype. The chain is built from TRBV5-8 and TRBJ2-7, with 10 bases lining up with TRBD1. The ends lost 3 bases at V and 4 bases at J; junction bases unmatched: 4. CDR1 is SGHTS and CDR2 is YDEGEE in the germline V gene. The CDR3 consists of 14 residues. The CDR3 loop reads CASSSDRGRYEQYF. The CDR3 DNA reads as TGTGCCAGCAGCTCGGACAGGGGGAGGTACGAGCAGTACTTC.

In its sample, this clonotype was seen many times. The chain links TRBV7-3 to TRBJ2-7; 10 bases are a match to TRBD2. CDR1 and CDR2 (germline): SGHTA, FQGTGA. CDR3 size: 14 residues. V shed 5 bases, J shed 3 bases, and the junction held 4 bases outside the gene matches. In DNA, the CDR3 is TGTGCCAGCAGCCCGTTAGCGGGAGGCTACGAGCAGTACTTC. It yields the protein CASSPLAGGYEQYF. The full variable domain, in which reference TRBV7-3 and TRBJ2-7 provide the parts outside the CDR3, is GAGVSQTPSNKVTEKGKYVELRCDPISGHTALYWYRQSLGQGPEFLIYFQGTGAADDSGLPNDRFFAVRPEGSVSTLKIQRTERGDSAVYLCASSPLAGGYEQYFGPGTRLTVT.

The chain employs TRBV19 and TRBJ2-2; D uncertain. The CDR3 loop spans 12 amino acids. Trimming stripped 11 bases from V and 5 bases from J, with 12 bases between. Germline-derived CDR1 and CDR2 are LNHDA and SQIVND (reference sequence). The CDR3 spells CAAGTRTGELFF. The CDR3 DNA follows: TGTGCCGCCGGTACCCGAACCGGGGAGCTGTTTTTT.

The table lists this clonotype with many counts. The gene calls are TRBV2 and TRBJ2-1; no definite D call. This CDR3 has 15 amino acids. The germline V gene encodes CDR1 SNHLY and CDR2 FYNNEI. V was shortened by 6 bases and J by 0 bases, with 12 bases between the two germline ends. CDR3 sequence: CASRKDGSSYNEQFF. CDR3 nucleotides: TGTGCCAGCAGGAAGGACGGAAGCTCCTACAATGAGCAGTTCTTC.

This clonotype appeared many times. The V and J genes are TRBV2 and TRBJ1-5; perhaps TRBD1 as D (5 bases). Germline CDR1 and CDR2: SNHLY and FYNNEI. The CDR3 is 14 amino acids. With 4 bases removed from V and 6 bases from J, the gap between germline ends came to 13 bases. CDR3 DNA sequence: TGTGCCAGCAGTGGGGGACGAGGCGGTCAGCCCCAGCATTTT. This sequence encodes CASSGGRGGQPQHF.

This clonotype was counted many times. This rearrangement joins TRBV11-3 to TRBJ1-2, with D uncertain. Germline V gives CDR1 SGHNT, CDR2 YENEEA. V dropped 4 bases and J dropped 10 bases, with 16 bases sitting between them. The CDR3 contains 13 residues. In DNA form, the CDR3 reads TGTGCCAGCAGCTCGGAAGGGTGGTGGAACTACACCTTC. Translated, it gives CASSSEGWWNYTF.

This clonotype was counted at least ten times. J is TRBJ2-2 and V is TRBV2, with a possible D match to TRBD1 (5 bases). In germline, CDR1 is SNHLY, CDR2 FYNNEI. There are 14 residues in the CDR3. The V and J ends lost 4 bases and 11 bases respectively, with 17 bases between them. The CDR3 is CASSVAQGSIELFF. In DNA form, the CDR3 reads TGTGCCAGCAGTGTAGCCCAGGGATCGATTGAGCTGTTTTTT.

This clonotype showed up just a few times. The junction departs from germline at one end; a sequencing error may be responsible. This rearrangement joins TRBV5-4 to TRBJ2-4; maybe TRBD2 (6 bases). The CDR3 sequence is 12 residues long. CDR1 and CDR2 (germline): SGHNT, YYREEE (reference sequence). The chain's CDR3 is CAGSLRDDIQYF. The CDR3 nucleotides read TGTGCCGGCAGCTTGCGGGATGACATTCAGTACTTC. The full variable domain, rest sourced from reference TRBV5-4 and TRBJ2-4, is ETGVTQSPTHLIKTRGQQVTLRCSSQSGHNTVSWYQQALGQGPQFIFQYYREEENGRGNFPPRFSGLQFPNYSSELNVNALELDDSALYLCAGSLRDDIQYFGAGTRLSVL.

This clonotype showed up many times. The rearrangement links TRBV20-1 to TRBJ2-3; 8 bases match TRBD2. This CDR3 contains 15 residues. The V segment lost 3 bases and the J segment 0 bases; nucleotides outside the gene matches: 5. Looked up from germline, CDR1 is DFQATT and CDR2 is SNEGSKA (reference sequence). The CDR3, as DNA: TGCAGTGCTAGTTCTCCTAGCGGGAGCACAGATACGCAGTATTTT. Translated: CSASSPSGSTDTQYF.

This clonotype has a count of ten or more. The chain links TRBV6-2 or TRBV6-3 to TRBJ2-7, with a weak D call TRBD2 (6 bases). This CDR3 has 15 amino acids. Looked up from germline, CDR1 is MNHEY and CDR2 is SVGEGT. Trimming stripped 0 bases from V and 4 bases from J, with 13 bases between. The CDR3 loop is CASSYSAGRIYEQYF. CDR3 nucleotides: TGTGCCAGCAGTTACTCGGCAGGGAGGATATACGAGCAGTACTTC.

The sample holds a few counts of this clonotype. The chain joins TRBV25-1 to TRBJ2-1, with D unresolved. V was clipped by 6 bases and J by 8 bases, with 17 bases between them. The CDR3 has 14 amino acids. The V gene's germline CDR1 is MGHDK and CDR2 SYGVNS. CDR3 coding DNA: TGTGCCAGCAGATCCGTGGGAAGGTGGGATGAGCAGTTCTTC. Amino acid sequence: CASRSVGRWDEQFF.

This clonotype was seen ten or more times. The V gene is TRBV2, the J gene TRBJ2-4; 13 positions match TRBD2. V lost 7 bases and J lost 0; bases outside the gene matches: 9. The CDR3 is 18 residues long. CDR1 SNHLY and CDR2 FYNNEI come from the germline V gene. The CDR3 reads CASISRTSGGGAKNIQYF. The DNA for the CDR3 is TGTGCCAGCATCTCCCGGACTAGCGGGGGCGGAGCCAAAAACATTCAGTACTTC. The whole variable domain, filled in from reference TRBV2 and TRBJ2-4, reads EPEVTQTPSHQVTQMGQEVILRCVPISNHLYFYWYRQILGQKVEFLVSFYNNEISEKSEIFDDQFSVERPDGSNFTLKIRSTKLEDSAMYFCASISRTSGGGAKNIQYFGAGTRLSVL.